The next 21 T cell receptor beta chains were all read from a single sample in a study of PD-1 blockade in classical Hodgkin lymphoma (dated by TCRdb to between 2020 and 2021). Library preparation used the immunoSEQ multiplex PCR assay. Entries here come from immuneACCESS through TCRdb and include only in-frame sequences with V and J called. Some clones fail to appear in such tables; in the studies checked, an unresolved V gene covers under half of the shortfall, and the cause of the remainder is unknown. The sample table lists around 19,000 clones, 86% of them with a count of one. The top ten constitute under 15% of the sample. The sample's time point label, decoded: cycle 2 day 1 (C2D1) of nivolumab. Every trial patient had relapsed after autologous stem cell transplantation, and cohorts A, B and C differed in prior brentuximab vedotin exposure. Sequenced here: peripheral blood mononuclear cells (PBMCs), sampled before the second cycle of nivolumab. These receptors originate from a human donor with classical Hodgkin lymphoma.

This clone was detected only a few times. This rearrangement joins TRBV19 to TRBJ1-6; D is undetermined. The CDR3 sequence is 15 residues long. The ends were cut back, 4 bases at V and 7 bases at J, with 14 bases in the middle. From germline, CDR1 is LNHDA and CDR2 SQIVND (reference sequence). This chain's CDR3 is CASSTRYGENSPLHF. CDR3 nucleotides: TGTGCCAGTAGTACCCGTTATGGGGAGAATTCACCCCTCCACTTT.

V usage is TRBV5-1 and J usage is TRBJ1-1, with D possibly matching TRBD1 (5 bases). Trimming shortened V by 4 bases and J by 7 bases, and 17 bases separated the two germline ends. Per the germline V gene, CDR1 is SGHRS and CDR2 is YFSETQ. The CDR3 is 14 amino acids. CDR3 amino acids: CASSPHTGTVEAFF. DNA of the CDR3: TGCGCCAGCAGCCCACACACCGGGACGGTTGAAGCTTTCTTT.

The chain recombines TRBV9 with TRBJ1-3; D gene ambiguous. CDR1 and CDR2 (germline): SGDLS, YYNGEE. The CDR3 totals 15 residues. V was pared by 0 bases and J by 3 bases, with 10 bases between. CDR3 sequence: CASSVEGGNGNTIYF. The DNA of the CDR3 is TGTGCCAGCAGCGTAGAGGGAGGAAATGGAAACACCATATATTTT.

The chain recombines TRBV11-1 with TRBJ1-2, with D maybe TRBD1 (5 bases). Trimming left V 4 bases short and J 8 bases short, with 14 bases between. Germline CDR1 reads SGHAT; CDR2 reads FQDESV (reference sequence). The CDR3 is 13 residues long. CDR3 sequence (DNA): TGTGCCAGCAGCTACCAGGGTTTTCGCGGCTACACCTTC. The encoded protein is CASSYQGFRGYTF.

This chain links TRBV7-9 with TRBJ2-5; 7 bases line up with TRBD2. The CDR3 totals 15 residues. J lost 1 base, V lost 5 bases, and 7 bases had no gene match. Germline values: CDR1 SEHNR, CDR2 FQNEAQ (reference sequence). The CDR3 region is CASSKERLAQETQYF. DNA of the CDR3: TGTGCCAGCAGCAAAGAGAGACTAGCCCAAGAGACCCAGTACTTC.

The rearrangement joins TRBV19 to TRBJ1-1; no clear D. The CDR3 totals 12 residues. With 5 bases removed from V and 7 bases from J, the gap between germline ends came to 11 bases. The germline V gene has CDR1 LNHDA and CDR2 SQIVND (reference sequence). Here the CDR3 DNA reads TGTGCCAGTAGTTGGCAACCACATGAAGCTTTCTTT. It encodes CASSWQPHEAFF.

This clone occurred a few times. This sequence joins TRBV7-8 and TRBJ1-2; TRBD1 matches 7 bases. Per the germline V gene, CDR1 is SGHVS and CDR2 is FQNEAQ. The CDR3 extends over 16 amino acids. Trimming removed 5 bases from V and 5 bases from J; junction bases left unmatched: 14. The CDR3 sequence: CASSPTRQGSSYGYTF. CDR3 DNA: TGTGCCAGCAGCCCTACCAGACAGGGATCTTCATATGGCTACACCTTC.

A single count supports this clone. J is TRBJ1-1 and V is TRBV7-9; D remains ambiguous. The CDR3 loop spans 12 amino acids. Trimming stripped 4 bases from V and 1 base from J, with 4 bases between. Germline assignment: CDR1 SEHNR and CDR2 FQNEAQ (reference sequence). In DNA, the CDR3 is TGTGCCAGCAGCTGGGAGAACACTGAAGCTTTCTTT. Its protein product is CASSWENTEAFF.

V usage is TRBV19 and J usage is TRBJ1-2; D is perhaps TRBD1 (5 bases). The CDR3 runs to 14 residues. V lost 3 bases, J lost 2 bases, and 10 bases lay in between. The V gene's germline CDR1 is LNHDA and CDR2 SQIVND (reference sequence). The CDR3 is CASSMGVGNYGYTF. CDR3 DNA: TGTGCCAGTAGTATGGGGGTAGGGAACTATGGCTACACCTTC.

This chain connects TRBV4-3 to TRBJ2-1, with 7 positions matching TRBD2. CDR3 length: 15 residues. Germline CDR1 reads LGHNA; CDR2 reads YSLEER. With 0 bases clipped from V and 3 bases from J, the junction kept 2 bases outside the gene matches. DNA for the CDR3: TGCGCCAGCAGCCAAGATCGGGGGGACTACAATGAGCAGTTCTTC. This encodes CASSQDRGDYNEQFF.

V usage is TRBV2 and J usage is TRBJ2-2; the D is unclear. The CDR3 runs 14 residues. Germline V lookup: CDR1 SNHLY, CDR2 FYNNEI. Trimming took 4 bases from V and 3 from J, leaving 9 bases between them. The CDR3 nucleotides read TGTGCCAGCAGTGTCCCAGGCTACACCGGGGAGCTGTTTTTT. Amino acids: CASSVPGYTGELFF.

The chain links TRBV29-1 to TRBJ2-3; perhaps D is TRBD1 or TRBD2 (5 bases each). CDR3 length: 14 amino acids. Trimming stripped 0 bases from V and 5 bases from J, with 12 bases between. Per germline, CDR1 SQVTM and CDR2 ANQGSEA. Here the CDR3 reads CSVEDQGPRDTQYF. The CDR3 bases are TGCAGCGTTGAAGATCAGGGACCTCGAGATACGCAGTATTTT.

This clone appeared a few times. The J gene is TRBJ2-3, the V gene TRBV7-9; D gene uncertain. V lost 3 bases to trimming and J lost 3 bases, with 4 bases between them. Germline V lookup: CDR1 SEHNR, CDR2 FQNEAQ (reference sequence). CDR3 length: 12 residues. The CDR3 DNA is TGTGCCAGCAGCTTCGCGACAGATACGCAGTATTTT. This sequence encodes CASSFATDTQYF.

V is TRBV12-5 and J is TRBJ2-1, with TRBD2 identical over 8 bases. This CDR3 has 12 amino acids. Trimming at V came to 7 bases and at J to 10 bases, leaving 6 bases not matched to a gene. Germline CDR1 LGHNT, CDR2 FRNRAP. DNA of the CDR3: TGTGCTAGTGCTCCCCGACTAGCGGAGCAGTTCTTC. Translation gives CASAPRLAEQFF.

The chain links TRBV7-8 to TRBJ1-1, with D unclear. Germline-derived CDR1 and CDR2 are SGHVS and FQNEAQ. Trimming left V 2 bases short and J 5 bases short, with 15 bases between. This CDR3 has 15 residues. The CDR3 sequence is CASSLISAPPTEAFF. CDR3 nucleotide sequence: TGTGCCAGCAGCTTAATTTCTGCCCCTCCGACTGAAGCTTTCTTT.

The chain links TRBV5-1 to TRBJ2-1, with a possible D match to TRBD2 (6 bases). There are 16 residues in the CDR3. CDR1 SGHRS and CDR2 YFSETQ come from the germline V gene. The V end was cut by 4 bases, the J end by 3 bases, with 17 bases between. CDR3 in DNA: TGCGCCAGCAGCCTCCTTAGCGGTTTGGACTACAATGAGCAGTTCTTC. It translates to CASSLLSGLDYNEQFF.

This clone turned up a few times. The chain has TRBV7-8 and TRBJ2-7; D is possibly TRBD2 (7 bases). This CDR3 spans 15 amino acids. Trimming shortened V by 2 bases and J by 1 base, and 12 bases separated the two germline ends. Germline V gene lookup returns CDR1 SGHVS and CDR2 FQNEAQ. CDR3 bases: TGTGCCAGCAGCTTAAGGGGGGGTCCTTCCTACGAGCAGTACTTC. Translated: CASSLRGGPSYEQYF.

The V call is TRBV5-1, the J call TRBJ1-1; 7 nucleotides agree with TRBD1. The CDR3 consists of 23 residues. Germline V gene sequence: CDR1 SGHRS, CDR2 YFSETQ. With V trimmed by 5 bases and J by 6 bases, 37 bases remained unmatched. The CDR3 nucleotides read TGCGCCAGCAGTCCTGGGACAGAAATTTTTTTAACACTGTTCGGTAGACTCCCGCCTGAAGCTTTCTTT. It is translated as CASSPGTEIFLTLFGRLPPEAFF.

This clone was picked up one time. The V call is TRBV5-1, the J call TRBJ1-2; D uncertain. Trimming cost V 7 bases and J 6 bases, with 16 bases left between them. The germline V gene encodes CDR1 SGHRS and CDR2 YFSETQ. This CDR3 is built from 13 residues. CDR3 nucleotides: TGCGCCAGCGCCGAGGGAGGGCTCGATGGCTACACCTTC. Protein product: CASAEGGLDGYTF.

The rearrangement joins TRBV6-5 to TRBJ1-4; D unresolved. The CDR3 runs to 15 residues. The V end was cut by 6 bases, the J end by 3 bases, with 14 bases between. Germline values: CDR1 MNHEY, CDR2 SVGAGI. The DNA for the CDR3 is TGTGCCAGCAGAGATATCGCGGACTCTAATGAAAAACTGTTTTTT. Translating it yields CASRDIADSNEKLFF.

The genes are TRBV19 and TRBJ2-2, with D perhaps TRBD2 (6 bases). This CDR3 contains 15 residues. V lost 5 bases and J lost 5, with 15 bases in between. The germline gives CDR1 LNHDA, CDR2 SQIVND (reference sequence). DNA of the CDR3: TGTGCCAGTAGTGTAGCGGCCTCCCCTACCGGGGAGCTGTTTTTT. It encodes CASSVAASPTGELFF. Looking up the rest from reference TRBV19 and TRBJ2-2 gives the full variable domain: DGGITQSPKYLFRKEGQNVTLSCEQNLNHDAMYWYRQDPGQGLRLIYYSQIVNDFQKGDIAEGYSVSREKKESFPLTVTSAQKNPTAFYLCASSVAASPTGELFFGEGSRLTVL.